Sequencing of this T cell receptor (beta chain) was carried out in a study of T cell changes during pregnancy in multiple sclerosis. Method: immunoSEQ multiplex PCR; TCRdb's copy keeps in-frame clones and lacks some. The table has about 74,000 clones, over 85% seen once; the top ten hold roughly 3.6%. The CDR3 has 15 residues. Germline values: CDR1 KGHSH, CDR2 LQKENI. Unmatched junction bases numbered 9, after V lost 5 bases and J lost 7 bases. This TCR came from a female donor in good health, enrolled as a control in a pregnancy study. Source: peripheral blood, taken after pregnancy. The gene calls are TRBV18 and TRBJ1-5; the match to TRBD1 covers 9 bases. CDR3 sequence: CASSTPDRGEQPQHF. In DNA, the CDR3 is TGTGCCAGCTCAACCCCGGACAGGGGTGAACAGCCCCAGCATTTT.